Sequencing of this T cell receptor (beta chain) was carried out in a study of PD-L1 blockade in urothelial cancer. In the case of this clone: The target antigen is unknown.

Produced via immunoSEQ multiplex PCR; TCRdb's table is partial and in-frame only. In the table there are around 53,000 clones, 84% of which are singletons. The CDR3 loop spans 15 amino acids. Trimming cost V 5 bases and J 5 bases, with 18 bases left between them. Germline V gene lookup returns CDR1 SGHTA and CDR2 FQGTGA. Study-level findings and limits: For durable-benefit patients, tumor-associated blood clones expanded more at 3 weeks.

Every patient provided from 1 to 8 samples, collected pretreatment and on-treatment. V usage is TRBV7-3 and J usage is TRBJ2-5, with D possibly TRBD2 on 6 matching bases. The sequences come from PBMCs, collected around atezolizumab (anti-PD-L1) treatment. This receptor was obtained from a man aged 40-49 years with urothelial cancer. The CDR3, as DNA: TGTGCCAGCAGCCCCCGGGCGGGAAACCGTGAGACCCAGTACTTC. It is translated as CASSPRAGNRETQYF.